Described below is a single TCR beta chain sequence and its context. Its antigen is currently not known. Qualities for individual bases were not recorded, and no much larger clone is one base off. The sample originates from a study of beta chain features in type 1 diabetes (dated by TCRdb to 2017 to 2018). In the study overall: No differences in mean age, gender distribution, total cell number or subset yield were found between patients and healthy donors. Regulatory and stem cell-like memory subsets were isolated from only 8 patients and about eight healthy donors, whereas naive and central memory subsets came from all 30 or so donors. The study compared TCRB repertoires of sorted circulating CD4+ T cell subsets between recently diagnosed type 1 diabetes patients and matched healthy donors. A total of approximately 110,000,000 sorted cells were examined across all samples, and a strong correlation was observed between cell number per subset and RNA yield.

Study-level results and caveats: The naive, central memory and regulatory TCRB repertoires appeared to resemble one another more closely among patients than among healthy donors. Because cDNA was sequenced instead of genomic DNA, activated cells with high expression could be over-represented, although the groups did not differ in activation or CD3 levels. PCR may preferentially amplify shorter templates, but because patient and control samples were amplified and corrected together, any resulting skew would affect both groups equally. Type 1 diabetes patients showed a moderate but significant shortening of TCRB CDR3 length in all four CD4+ subsets. Because the HLA sub-analyses included only small numbers of individuals, any influence of HLA type on TCRB rearrangement was left unresolved. At VDJ recombination sites, patients with type 1 diabetes made fewer insertions and deleted more nucleotides, a pattern implying thymic rearrangement abnormalities.

From cysteine to phenylalanine, the CDR3 is 13 amino acids long. The read is trimmed to its CDR3 DNA, 39 bases read in frame from base 1. At the junction V is shortened by 6 bases and J by 6 bases; bases outside the gene matches: 5. Based on the germline V gene, the CDR1 and CDR2 sequences are MNHNS and SASEGT. From each donor, a single peripheral blood sample of 95 to 150 mL on average was drawn into heparinised tubes. Naive, central memory, regulatory and stem cell-like memory CD4+ T cells were sorted on a BD FACSAria II using a panel including CD45RO, CCR7, CD25, CD127, CD95 and CD27. Every sorted population had a purity above 95%. PBMCs were isolated right away by Lymphoprep density gradient centrifugation and were stained directly, without culture. So that batch effects would be minimized, each experiment stained and sorted samples in pairs, pairing one healthy donor with one patient. All of the isolated RNA was reverse transcribed with the High Capacity cDNA Reverse Transcription Kit, so expressed TCRB transcripts were sequenced. Deep immunoSEQ sequencing was applied to naive, central memory and regulatory T cell samples, giving an average of approximately 3.8 million total reads per sample. Sorted cells were lysed in RLT buffer and RNA was extracted with DNase-treated RNeasy Micro or Mini kits, depending on cell number. Each cell subset was processed on its own to prevent cross-contamination, while patient and healthy donor samples were processed together. Using the immunoSEQ multiplex PCR, TCRB sequences were amplified from cDNA into 87-bp fragments spanning the CDR3 region. Amplicons were sequenced on the Illumina HiSeq platform. The study's processing was this. PCR bias was corrected computationally using synthetic template baselines, and reads within Hamming distance 2 were collapsed, with unmergeable singletons discarded. Reads were aligned against IMGT so that V, D and J genes, CDR3 length and insertions or deletions at six rearrangement sites could be assigned. Clonotype counts were normalized to sorted cell number within each subset before computing true diversity and Gini coefficients with the tcR R package. Repertoire sharing was quantified using the overlap coefficient calculated on TCRB nucleotide sequences. Out-of-frame TCRB sequences from naive cells were analyzed as a proxy for the pre-selection repertoire. This is the immuneACCESS table as TCRdb keeps it, with only in-frame sequences that have V and J called. A part of the clones is gone; compared with another copy, unresolved V genes explain less than half, and the rest is unexplained. The DNA was the basis for D and trimming; V, J and clone size are from that table. Recorded for this sample are around 430,000 clones; approximately 30% of them occurred a single time. The top ten hold 0.065% of the sample.

Recombination linked TRBV6-1 to TRBJ1-1, with 9 bases matching TRBD1. The clonotype comes from a man younger than 35 in good health. The sequenced material came from naive CD4+ T cells from blood. Reading the label with the study, this specimen's cell subset or site is: true naive CD4+ T cells. CDR3 protein: CASRRDREAEAFF. The DNA sequence is given as TGTGCCAGCAGGAGGGACAGGGAGGCTGAAGCTTTCTTT.